Each of the 27 T cell receptor beta chains below was sequenced from the same sample in a study of T cells and Merkel cell carcinoma outcomes. Using immunoSEQ multiplex PCR, the repertoire was profiled, and TCRdb retains in-frame clones only, with some absent. The table lists 5,000 to 7,500 clones, approximately 75% of them singletons. Sequencing was carried out using tumor tissue from Merkel cell carcinoma. These receptors were taken from a human donor with Merkel cell carcinoma. Some clones in this sample may be carry-over from other donors' samples.

In this sample, this clone turned up once. The V call is TRBV7-8, the J call TRBJ1-5; 8 bases line up with TRBD1. The CDR3 length is 17 residues. V dropped 5 bases and J dropped 0; count of bases not matched to a gene: 9. CDR1 and CDR2 (germline): SGHVS, FQNEAQ. The CDR3 nucleotides read TGTGCCAGCAGCCAAGACCTGACAGGGGTTAGCAATCAGCCCCAGCATTTT. It encodes CASSQDLTGVSNQPQHF.

The V call is TRBV28, the J call TRBJ1-4; perhaps TRBD1 as D (5 bases). The V gene's germline CDR1 is MDHEN and CDR2 SYDVKM. V lost 5 bases to trimming and J lost 13 bases, with 14 bases between them. The CDR3 loop spans 12 amino acids. In nucleotides, the CDR3 is TGTGCCAGCAGTCGCCGGGACCTCCTACTGTTTTTT. The encoded protein is CASSRRDLLLFF.

This chain joins TRBV6-5 and TRBJ2-7, with unresolved D. Trimming stripped 6 bases from V and 4 bases from J, with 16 bases between. Germline V CDR1 and CDR2: MNHEY, SVGAGI. The CDR3 runs to 14 residues. The CDR3 here is CASSQKPPRYEQYF. CDR3 in DNA: TGTGCCAGCAGCCAGAAACCCCCGAGGTACGAGCAGTACTTC.

The chain carries TRBV7-9 and TRBJ1-5; possibly TRBD1 for D (5 bases). The CDR3 has 15 residues. The V gene lost 3 bases and the J gene lost 7 bases, with 16 bases spanning the gap. Germline CDR1 reads SEHNR; CDR2 reads FQNEAQ (reference sequence). CDR3 sequence: CASSFAGQGNQPQHF. Here the CDR3 DNA reads TGTGCCAGCAGCTTCGCTGGGCAGGGTAACCAGCCCCAGCATTTT.

The chain has TRBV7-8 and TRBJ2-7; D uncertain. This CDR3 is 12 amino acids long. Trimming took off 4 bases at V and 3 bases at J, with 7 bases between the two ends. The germline gives CDR1 SGHVS, CDR2 FQNEAQ. CDR3 in amino acids: CASSSPNYEQYF. The DNA for the CDR3 is TGTGCCAGCAGCTCGCCCAACTACGAGCAGTACTTC.

The CDR3 sequence: CASSQASPGSNYGYTF. CDR3 DNA sequence: TGCGCCAGCAGCCAAGCCTCGCCAGGTTCTAACTATGGCTACACCTTC. The V call is TRBV4-1, the J call TRBJ1-2; D not resolved. The CDR3 spans 16 residues. CDR1 and CDR2 from the germline V gene are MGHRA and YSYEKL. V lost 1 base, J lost 0 bases, and 12 bases lay in between.

The rearrangement links TRBV4-2 to TRBJ1-2; D ambiguous. The germline V and J ends were trimmed by 2 bases and 2 bases, with 9 bases remaining between them. The germline gives CDR1 LGHNA, CDR2 YNFKEQ. The CDR3 runs 14 residues. The CDR3 protein is CASSQTDINYGYTF. CDR3 DNA: TGTGCCAGCAGCCAAACCGACATCAACTATGGCTACACCTTC.

By proportion, this clone is large. V is TRBV18 and J is TRBJ2-6; 8 bases match TRBD1. The CDR3 spans 17 residues. CDR1 and CDR2 from the germline V gene are KGHSH and LQKENI. After removal of 3 bases from V and 0 bases from J, the junction contained 4 bases not matched to a gene. The CDR3 nucleotides read TGTGCCAGCTCACCGGGACAGGTTCTCTCTGGGGCCAACGTCCTGACTTTC. Its protein is CASSPGQVLSGANVLTF.

J is TRBJ2-7 and V is TRBV18; the match to TRBD1 covers 8 bases. After removal of 2 bases from V and 5 bases from J, the junction contained 5 bases not matched to a gene. The V gene's germline CDR1 is KGHSH and CDR2 LQKENI. The CDR3 length is 14 residues. CDR3 DNA: TGTGCCAGCTCACCATTCGGGACAGGAAACGAGCAGTACTTC. The encoded protein is CASSPFGTGNEQYF.

The CDR3 region is CASSDSTGRYGYTF. CDR3 nucleotides: TGTGCCAGCAGCGATTCGACAGGTCGCTATGGCTACACCTTC. The genes are TRBV2 and TRBJ1-2; tentatively, D is TRBD1 (6 bases). This CDR3 is 14 amino acids long. CDR1 and CDR2 from the germline V gene are SNHLY and FYNNEI. V was shortened by 6 bases and J by 4 bases, with 15 bases between the two germline ends.

The chain uses TRBV20-1 and TRBJ2-7; D is ambiguous. CDR1 is DFQATT, CDR2 SNEGSKA, per germline (reference sequence). The CDR3 runs to 10 residues. V lost 6 bases and J 2 bases, leaving 5 bases between the germline ends. The DNA for the CDR3 is TGCAGTGCCACACCCTACGAGCAGTACTTC. Amino acid sequence: CSATPYEQYF.

The rearrangement uses TRBV7-9 and TRBJ1-1, with 7 bases identical to TRBD1. The CDR3 has 13 amino acids. V was clipped by 2 bases and J by 4 bases; unmatched bases: 1. The germline V gene has CDR1 SEHNR and CDR2 FQNEAQ (reference sequence). DNA of the CDR3: TGTGCCAGCAGCTTATCAGGGGGCACTGAAGCTTTCTTT. Residues: CASSLSGGTEAFF.

The chain has TRBV5-6 and TRBJ1-1, with D possibly being TRBD1 (6 bases). The V end lost 4 bases, the J end lost 4 bases, and 11 bases lay between the germline ends. Germline CDR1 and CDR2: SGHDT and YYEEEE. This CDR3 has 13 amino acids. CDR3 protein: CASSLQGTTEAFF. CDR3 DNA: TGTGCCAGCAGCCTGCAGGGGACCACTGAAGCTTTCTTT.

This chain links TRBV30 with TRBJ2-1, with 10 bases lining up with TRBD2. The CDR3 is 16 amino acids. V gave up 2 bases and J gave up 7 bases; unmatched junction bases: 11. CDR1 GTSNPN and CDR2 SVGIG come from the germline V gene (reference sequence). The CDR3 DNA sequence: TGTGCCTGGAGTTCCCCAGCGGGAGGGCCGAATAATGAGCAGTTCTTC. This translates into CAWSSPAGGPNNEQFF.

This chain links TRBV4-2 with TRBJ1-2; the match to TRBD1 covers 7 bases. The CDR3 has 14 residues. The V segment lost 2 bases and the J segment 2 bases; nucleotides outside the gene matches: 2. Looked up from germline, CDR1 is LGHNA and CDR2 is YNFKEQ. For the CDR3, the DNA is TGTGCCAGCAGCCAACCGGGACAGAACTATGGCTACACCTTC. This encodes CASSQPGQNYGYTF.

The genes are TRBV4-2 and TRBJ1-2; D might be TRBD1 (5 bases). The CDR3 runs 15 residues. V lost 1 base to trimming and J lost 4 bases, with 13 bases between them. Germline V gene data show CDR1 as LGHNA and CDR2 as YNFKEQ. The CDR3 sequence: CASSQVQVPGYGYTF. Written as DNA, the CDR3 is TGTGCCAGCAGCCAAGTACAGGTACCGGGCTATGGCTACACCTTC.

The rearrangement joins TRBV28 to TRBJ2-7; TRBD2 matches at 9 bases. The CDR3 has 13 residues. Germline CDR1 and CDR2: MDHEN and SYDVKM. Germline trimming cut 6 bases from V and 3 bases from J; bases unmatched to any gene: 3. Written as DNA, the CDR3 is TGTGCCAGCAGCCGACTAGCGGACTACGAGCAGTACTTC. It specifies CASSRLADYEQYF.

In nucleotides, the CDR3 is TGTGCCAGCAGTTTTGAAGCTCAGCCCCAGCATTTT. Encoded protein: CASSFEAQPQHF. This chain joins TRBV28 and TRBJ1-5; no reliable D call. Trimming left V 3 bases short and J 6 bases short, with 6 bases between. Germline assignment: CDR1 MDHEN and CDR2 SYDVKM. This CDR3 spans 12 amino acids.

This clone is classed as large (0.1 to 1%). This chain uses TRBV4-1 with TRBJ1-5; weak D call: TRBD1 (6 bases). V lost 2 bases to trimming and J lost 4 bases, with 21 bases between them. In germline, CDR1 is MGHRA, CDR2 YSYEKL. The CDR3 is 18 residues long. As DNA, the CDR3 is TGCGCCAGCAGCCAAAGTGGAGTCTCGGGGGCGGGTAATCAGCCCCAGCATTTT. Its protein product is CASSQSGVSGAGNQPQHF.

This chain joins TRBV18 and TRBJ1-5, with 8 bases fitting TRBD1. Germline values: CDR1 KGHSH, CDR2 LQKENI. The CDR3 spans 16 residues. V lost 6 bases, J lost 4 bases, and 11 bases stayed unmatched. The CDR3 coding sequence is TGTGCCAGCTCGCCCCCCGGGACAGGAGGAAATCAGCCCCAGCATTTT. Translation: CASSPPGTGGNQPQHF.

The V and J genes are TRBV7-2 and TRBJ1-2; TRBD1 aligns across 12 bases. V lost 5 bases, J lost 8 bases, and 12 bases stayed unmatched. CDR1 is SGHTA and CDR2 is FQGNSA in the germline V gene. The length of the CDR3 is 16 residues. CDR3 nucleotides: TGTGCCAGCAGCCCGGACGTTGGGACAGGGGGCCAGGGCTACACCTTC. Encoded protein: CASSPDVGTGGQGYTF.

The chain joins TRBV6-5 to TRBJ1-1, with D uncertain. CDR1 is MNHEY, CDR2 SVGAGI, per germline. This CDR3 is 13 amino acids long. Trimming cost V 5 bases and J 3 bases, with 10 bases left between them. The CDR3 is CASSTQVDTEAFF. CDR3 nucleotide sequence: TGTGCCAGCAGTACCCAGGTAGACACTGAAGCTTTCTTT.

J is TRBJ2-3 and V is TRBV30, with 7 bases fitting TRBD2. The germline CDR1 and CDR2 sequences are GTSNPN and SVGIG (reference sequence). Trimming removed 0 bases from V and 2 bases from J; junction bases left unmatched: 11. The CDR3 runs to 17 residues. This chain's CDR3 is CAWSVGGGGSPTDTQYF. The CDR3 coding sequence is TGTGCCTGGAGTGTAGGAGGTGGCGGGAGCCCCACAGATACGCAGTATTTT.

This clone was observed a few times. The rearrangement uses TRBV20-1 and TRBJ1-1; D gene uncertain. The CDR3 is 10 amino acids. V shed 3 bases and J shed 7 bases, with 6 bases lying between them. Germline CDR1 and CDR2: DFQATT and SNEGSKA (reference sequence). CDR3 nucleotides: TGCAGTGCTAGTGGCATTGAAGCTTTCTTT. Translating it yields CSASGIEAFF.

The CDR3 coding sequence is TGTGCCTGGAGTTATGGCGGGACTGAAGCTTTCTTT. Its protein is CAWSYGGTEAFF. V and J are TRBV30 and TRBJ1-1, with D uncertain. The CDR3 is 12 residues long. Germline values: CDR1 GTSNPN, CDR2 SVGIG (reference sequence). V dropped 2 bases and J dropped 5 bases, with 9 bases sitting between them.

As to this clone: One end of the junction fails to match germline, which may point to a read error. This chain joins TRBV7-3 and TRBJ2-7; maybe TRBD1 (5 bases). The germline V gene has CDR1 SGHTA and CDR2 FQGTGA. This CDR3 has 15 amino acids. DNA for the CDR3: TGTGCCAGCAGTTTAATGCAGGGTCCCACCTACGAGCAGTACTTC. This encodes CASSLMQGPTYEQYF.

The chain couples TRBV18 to TRBJ1-5; D remains unclear. Germline values: CDR1 KGHSH, CDR2 LQKENI. V lost 2 bases and J lost 2, with 10 bases in between. The CDR3 runs 15 residues. The CDR3 nucleotides are TGTGCCAGCTCACCAGGGTCCGGGGGCAATCAGCCCCAGCATTTT. Amino acids: CASSPGSGGNQPQHF.